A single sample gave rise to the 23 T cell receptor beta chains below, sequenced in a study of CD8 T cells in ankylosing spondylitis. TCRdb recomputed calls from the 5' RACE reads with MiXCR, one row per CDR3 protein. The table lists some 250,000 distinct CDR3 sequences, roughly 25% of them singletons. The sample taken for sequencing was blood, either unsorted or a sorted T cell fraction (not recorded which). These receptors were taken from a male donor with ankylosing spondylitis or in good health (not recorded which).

DNA of the CDR3: TGTGCCACCAGAGAAAATGAAAAACTGTTTTTT. Amino acids: CATRENEKLFF. This chain links TRBV6-5 with TRBJ1-4; D is uncertain. The ends were cut back, 10 bases at V and 5 bases at J, with 8 bases in the middle. The CDR3 length is 11 residues. Germline V gene lookup returns CDR1 MNHEY and CDR2 SVGAGI.

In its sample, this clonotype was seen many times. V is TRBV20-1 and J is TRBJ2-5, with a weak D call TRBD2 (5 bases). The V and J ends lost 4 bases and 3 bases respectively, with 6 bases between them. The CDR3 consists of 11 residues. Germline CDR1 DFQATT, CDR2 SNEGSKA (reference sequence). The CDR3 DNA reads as TGCAGTGCTACCGGGGAAGAGACCCAGTACTTC. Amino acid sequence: CSATGEETQYF.

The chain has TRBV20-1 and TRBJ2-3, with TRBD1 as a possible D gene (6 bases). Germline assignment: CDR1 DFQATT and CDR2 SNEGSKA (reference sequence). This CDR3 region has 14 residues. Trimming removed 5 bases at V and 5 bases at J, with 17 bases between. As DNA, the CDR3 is TGCAGTGCTTCGACAGGTGATGTTGTAGATACGCAGTATTTT. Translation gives CSASTGDVVDTQYF.

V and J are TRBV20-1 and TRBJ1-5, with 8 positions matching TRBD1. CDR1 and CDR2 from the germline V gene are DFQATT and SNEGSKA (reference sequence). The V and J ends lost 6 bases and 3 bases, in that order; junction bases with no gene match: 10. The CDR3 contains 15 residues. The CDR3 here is CSAAKTGDYNQPQHF. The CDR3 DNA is TGCAGTGCCGCGAAGACAGGGGACTACAATCAGCCCCAGCATTTT.

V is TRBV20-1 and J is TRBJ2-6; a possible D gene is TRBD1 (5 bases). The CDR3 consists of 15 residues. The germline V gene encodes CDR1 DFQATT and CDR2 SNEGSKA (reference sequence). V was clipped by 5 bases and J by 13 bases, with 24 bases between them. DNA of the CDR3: TGCAGTGCTGGTATAGACAGCTCCCCCCCAAGGGTCCTGACTTTC. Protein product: CSAGIDSSPPRVLTF.

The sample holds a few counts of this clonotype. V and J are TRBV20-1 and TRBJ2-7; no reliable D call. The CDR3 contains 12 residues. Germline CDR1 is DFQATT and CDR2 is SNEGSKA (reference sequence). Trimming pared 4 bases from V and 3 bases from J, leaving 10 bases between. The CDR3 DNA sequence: TGCAGTGCTACCCGGGCCAACTACGAGCAGTACTTC. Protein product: CSATRANYEQYF.

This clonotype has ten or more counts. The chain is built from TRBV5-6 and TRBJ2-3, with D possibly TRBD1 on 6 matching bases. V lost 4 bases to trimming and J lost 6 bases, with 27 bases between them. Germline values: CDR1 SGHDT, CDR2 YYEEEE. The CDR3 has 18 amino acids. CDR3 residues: CASSVNLKPGHWRDTQYF. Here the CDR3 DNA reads TGTGCCAGCAGCGTGAACCTTAAACCGGGACACTGGAGGGATACGCAGTATTTT.

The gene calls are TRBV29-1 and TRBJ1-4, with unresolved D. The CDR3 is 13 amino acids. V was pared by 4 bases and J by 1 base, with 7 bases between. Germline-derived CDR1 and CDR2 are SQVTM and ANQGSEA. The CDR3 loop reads CSVAALTNEKLFF. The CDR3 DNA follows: TGCAGCGTTGCCGCCTTAACTAATGAAAAACTGTTTTTT.

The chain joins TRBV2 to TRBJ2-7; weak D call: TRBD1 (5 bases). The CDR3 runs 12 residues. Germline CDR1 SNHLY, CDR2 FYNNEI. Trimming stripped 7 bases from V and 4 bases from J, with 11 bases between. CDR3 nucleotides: TGTGCCAGCAACCCGGACATTTACGAGCAGTACTTC. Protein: CASNPDIYEQYF. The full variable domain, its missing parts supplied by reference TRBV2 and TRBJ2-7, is EPEVTQTPSHQVTQMGQEVILRCVPISNHLYFYWYRQILGQKVEFLVSFYNNEISEKSEIFDDQFSVERPDGSNFTLKIRSTKLEDSAMYFCASNPDIYEQYFGPGTRLTVT.

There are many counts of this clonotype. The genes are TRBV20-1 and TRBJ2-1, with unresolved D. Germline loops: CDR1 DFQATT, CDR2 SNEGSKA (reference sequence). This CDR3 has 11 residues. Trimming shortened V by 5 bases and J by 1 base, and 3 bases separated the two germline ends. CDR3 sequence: CSADSYNEQFF. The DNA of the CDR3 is TGCAGTGCTGATTCCTACAATGAGCAGTTCTTC.

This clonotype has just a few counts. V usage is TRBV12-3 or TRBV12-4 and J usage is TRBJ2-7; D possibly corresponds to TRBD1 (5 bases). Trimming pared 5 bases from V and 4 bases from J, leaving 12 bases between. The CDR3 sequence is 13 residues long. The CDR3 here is CASSVDNYYEQYF. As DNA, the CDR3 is TGTGCCAGCAGTGTGGACAACTATTACGAGCAGTACTTC.

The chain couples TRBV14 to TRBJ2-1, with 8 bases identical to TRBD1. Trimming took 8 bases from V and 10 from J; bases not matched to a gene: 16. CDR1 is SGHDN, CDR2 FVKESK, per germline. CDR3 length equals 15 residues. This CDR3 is CASHTTGTGLREQFF. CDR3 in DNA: TGTGCCAGCCACACAACCGGGACAGGCTTGAGGGAGCAGTTCTTC.

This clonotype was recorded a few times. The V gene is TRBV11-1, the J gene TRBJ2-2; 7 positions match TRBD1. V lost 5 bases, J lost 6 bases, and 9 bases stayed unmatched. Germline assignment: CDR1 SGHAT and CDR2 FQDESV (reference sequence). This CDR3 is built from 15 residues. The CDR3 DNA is TGTGCCAGCAGCCCAGACAGGGCTGGGGCCGGGGAGCTGTTTTTT. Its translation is CASSPDRAGAGELFF.

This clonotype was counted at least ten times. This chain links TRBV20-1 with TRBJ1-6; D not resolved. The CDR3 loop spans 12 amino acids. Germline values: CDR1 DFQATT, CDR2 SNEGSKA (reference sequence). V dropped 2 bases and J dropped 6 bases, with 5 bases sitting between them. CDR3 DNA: TGCAGTGCTAGATTACTTAATTCACCCCTCCACTTT. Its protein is CSARLLNSPLHF.

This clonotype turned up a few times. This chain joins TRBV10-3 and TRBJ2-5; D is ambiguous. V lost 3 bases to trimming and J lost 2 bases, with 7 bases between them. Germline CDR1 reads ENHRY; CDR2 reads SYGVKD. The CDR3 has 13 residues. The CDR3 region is CAISDSSQETQYF. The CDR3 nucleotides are TGTGCCATCAGTGATAGTTCTCAAGAGACCCAGTACTTC.

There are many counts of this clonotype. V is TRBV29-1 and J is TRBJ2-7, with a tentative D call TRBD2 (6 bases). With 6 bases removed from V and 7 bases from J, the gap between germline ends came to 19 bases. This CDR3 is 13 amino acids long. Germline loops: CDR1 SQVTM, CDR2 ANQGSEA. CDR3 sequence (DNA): TGCAGCGTGTCTTGGGACTCCCCTGATGAGCAGTACTTC. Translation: CSVSWDSPDEQYF.

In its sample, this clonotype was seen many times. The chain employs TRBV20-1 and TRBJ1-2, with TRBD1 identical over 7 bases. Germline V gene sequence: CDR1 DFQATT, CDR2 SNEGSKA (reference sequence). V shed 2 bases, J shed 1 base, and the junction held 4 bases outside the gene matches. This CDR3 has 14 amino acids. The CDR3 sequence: CSARRTGYNYGYTF. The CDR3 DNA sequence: TGCAGTGCTAGACGGACAGGATATAACTATGGCTACACCTTC.

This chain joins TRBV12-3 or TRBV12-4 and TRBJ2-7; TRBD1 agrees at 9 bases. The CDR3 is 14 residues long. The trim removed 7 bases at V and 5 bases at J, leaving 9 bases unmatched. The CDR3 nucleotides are TGTGCCAGCACCACAGGGGGCCTGCTGCACGAGCAGTACTTC. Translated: CASTTGGLLHEQYF.

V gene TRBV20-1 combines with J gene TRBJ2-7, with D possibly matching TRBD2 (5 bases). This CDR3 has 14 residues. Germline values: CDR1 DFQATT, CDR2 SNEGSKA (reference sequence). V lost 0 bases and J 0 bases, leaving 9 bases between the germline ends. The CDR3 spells CSAREDSSSYEQYF. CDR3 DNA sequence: TGCAGTGCTAGAGAGGACTCGAGCTCCTACGAGCAGTACTTC.

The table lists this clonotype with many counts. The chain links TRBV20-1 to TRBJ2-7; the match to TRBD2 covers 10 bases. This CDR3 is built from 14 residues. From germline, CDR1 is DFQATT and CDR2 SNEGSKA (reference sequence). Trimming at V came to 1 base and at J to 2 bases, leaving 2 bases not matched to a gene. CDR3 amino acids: CSARGLAGAYEQYF. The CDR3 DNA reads TGCAGTGCTAGAGGCCTAGCGGGGGCCTACGAGCAGTACTTC.

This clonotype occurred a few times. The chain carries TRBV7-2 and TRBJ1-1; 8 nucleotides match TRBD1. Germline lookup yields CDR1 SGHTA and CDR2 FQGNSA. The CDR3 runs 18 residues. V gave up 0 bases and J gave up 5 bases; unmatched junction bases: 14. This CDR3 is CASSLAQGVHWKKTEAFF. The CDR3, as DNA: TGTGCCAGCAGCTTAGCACAGGGGGTTCATTGGAAAAAGACTGAAGCTTTCTTT.

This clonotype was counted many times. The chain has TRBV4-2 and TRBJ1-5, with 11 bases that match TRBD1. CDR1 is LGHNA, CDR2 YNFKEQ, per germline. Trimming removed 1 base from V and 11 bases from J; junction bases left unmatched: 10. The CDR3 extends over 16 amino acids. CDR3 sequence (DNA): TGTGCCAGCAGCCAAGCCACCACGGGACAGGGGGTGGCCCAGCATTTT. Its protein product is CASSQATTGQGVAQHF.

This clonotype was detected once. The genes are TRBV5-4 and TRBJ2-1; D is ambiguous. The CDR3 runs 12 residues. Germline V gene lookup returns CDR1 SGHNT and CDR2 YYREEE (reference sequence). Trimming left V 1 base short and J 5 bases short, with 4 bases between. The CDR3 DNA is TGTGCCAGCAGCTTGTTGGACAATGAGCAGTTCTTC. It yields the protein CASSLLDNEQFF.